A single sample gave rise to the 26 T cell receptor beta chains below, sequenced in a study of blood T cell repertoires in COVID-19. The table came from immunoSEQ multiplex PCR; TCRdb's copy has only in-frame clones and leaves some out. The sample has around 220,000 clones; roughly 84% are singletons. Sequencing was done on a sample of PBMCs or T cells enriched from blood (not recorded which). The receptors were sampled from a woman between 35 and 50 years old who had recovered from COVID-19.

The chain uses TRBV30 and TRBJ1-2, with 7 bases matching TRBD1. From germline, CDR1 is GTSNPN and CDR2 SVGIG (reference sequence). The CDR3 is 13 amino acids. The J segment lost 8 bases and the V segment lost 4 bases, leaving 10 bases of the junction unmatched. The CDR3 region is CAWIRRTGEGYTF. The CDR3 region has the DNA TGTGCCTGGATTCGCAGAACAGGGGAGGGCTACACCTTC.

The chain couples TRBV19 to TRBJ2-1, with 9 bases that match TRBD1. This CDR3 has 13 residues. J was trimmed by 5 bases and V by 7 bases; bases with no gene match: 3. Germline assignment: CDR1 LNHDA and CDR2 SQIVND (reference sequence). CDR3 protein: CASTGTGNNEQFF. The CDR3 nucleotides are TGTGCCAGTACCGGGACAGGGAACAATGAGCAGTTCTTC.

V usage is TRBV5-1 and J usage is TRBJ2-3; D remains unclear. Trimming left V 3 bases short and J 0 bases short, with 8 bases between. The CDR3 covers 14 residues. The germline gives CDR1 SGHRS, CDR2 YFSETQ. DNA of the CDR3: TGCGCCAGCAGCTCTAGACTTAGCACAGATACGCAGTATTTT. It yields the protein CASSSRLSTDTQYF.

This rearrangement joins TRBV10-3 to TRBJ1-3; the D gene is possibly TRBD1 (5 bases). The V end was cut by 8 bases, the J end by 1 base, with 9 bases between. Per germline, CDR1 ENHRY and CDR2 SYGVKD. The CDR3 loop spans 13 amino acids. In nucleotides, the CDR3 is TGTGCCATCGGGGGGTGGTCTGGAAACACCATATATTTT. Residues: CAIGGWSGNTIYF.

The rearrangement links TRBV2 to TRBJ1-4; the match to TRBD1 covers 8 bases. The CDR3 has 16 residues. Germline CDR1 reads SNHLY; CDR2 reads FYNNEI. The trim removed 6 bases at V and 7 bases at J, leaving 13 bases unmatched. CDR3 residues: CASSVGQARGGEKLFF. The CDR3 nucleotides are TGTGCCAGCAGCGTGGGACAGGCAAGGGGTGGTGAAAAACTGTTTTTT.

This chain joins TRBV27 and TRBJ2-1; TRBD2 is a possible D gene (6 bases). V shed 7 bases and J shed 9 bases, with 13 bases lying between them. The germline V gene has CDR1 MNHEY and CDR2 SMNVEV (reference sequence). The CDR3 consists of 12 residues. This CDR3 reads CASNWRGSEQFF. The CDR3 nucleotides read TGTGCCAGCAACTGGAGGGGCAGTGAGCAGTTCTTC.

This sequence joins TRBV20-1 and TRBJ1-2, with 8 bases aligning to TRBD1. The germline V gene has CDR1 DFQATT and CDR2 SNEGSKA (reference sequence). With 3 bases clipped from V and 3 bases from J, the junction kept 15 bases outside the gene matches. The CDR3 runs to 17 residues. The CDR3 sequence: CSASPNGLGQGDYGYTF. The DNA of the CDR3 is TGCAGTGCTAGTCCTAATGGGTTAGGACAGGGCGACTATGGCTACACCTTC.

This clone appeared a single time. The genes are TRBV6-2 or TRBV6-3 and TRBJ1-2, with 7 bases that match TRBD1. V lost 5 bases, J lost 5 bases, and 8 bases stayed unmatched. CDR1 is MNHEY, CDR2 SVGEGT, per germline. There are 14 residues in the CDR3. CDR3 sequence (DNA): TGTGCCAGCAGTACCTACAGGGGAGGTTATGGCTACACCTTC. This codes for CASSTYRGGYGYTF.

The sample holds one count of this clone. The V call is TRBV20-1, the J call TRBJ2-5; no clear D. This CDR3 contains 13 residues. Per the germline V gene, CDR1 is DFQATT and CDR2 is SNEGSKA (reference sequence). Trimming removed 3 bases from V and 3 bases from J, with 11 bases in between. CDR3 loop: CSASPLEKETQYF. DNA of the CDR3: TGCAGTGCTAGTCCATTAGAGAAAGAGACCCAGTACTTC.

This rearrangement joins TRBV5-1 to TRBJ2-1; 8 bases align to TRBD2. The V and J ends lost 5 bases and 3 bases, in that order; junction bases with no gene match: 10. This CDR3 contains 16 residues. From germline, CDR1 is SGHRS and CDR2 YFSETQ. In DNA, the CDR3 is TGCGCCAGCAGAGGGGTATGGGCGGGAGGCTACAATGAGCAGTTCTTC. Protein: CASRGVWAGGYNEQFF.

This clone appeared a single time. The V call is TRBV7-9, the J call TRBJ1-2; 7 nucleotides align to TRBD1. CDR1 is SEHNR and CDR2 is FQNEAQ in the germline V gene (reference sequence). V was pared by 6 bases and J by 3 bases, with 10 bases of the junction left unmatched. This CDR3 comprises 15 residues. As DNA, the CDR3 is TGTGCCAGCAGGGTGACAGGGTCAGAGGACTATGGCTACACCTTC. It encodes CASRVTGSEDYGYTF.

The V and J genes are TRBV29-1 and TRBJ2-2, with TRBD2 identical over 9 bases. The CDR3 runs to 14 residues. V shed 7 bases and J 3 bases; nucleotides not matched to a gene: 6. Germline V gives CDR1 SQVTM, CDR2 ANQGSEA. The CDR3 is CSAREGSYTGELFF. CDR3 DNA sequence: TGCAGCGCGCGGGAGGGGAGTTACACCGGGGAGCTGTTTTTT.

This chain links TRBV3-1 (or the pseudogene TRBV3-2) with TRBJ2-1; 11 positions agree with TRBD1. Germline loops: CDR1 LGHDT, CDR2 YNNKEL (reference sequence). The CDR3 sequence is 16 residues long. The ends lost 3 bases at V and 10 bases at J; junction bases unmatched: 11. CDR3 DNA sequence: TGTGCCAGCAGCCAGAGGACAGGGGGCACCCTCGGGGAGCAGTTCTTC. Its translation is CASSQRTGGTLGEQFF.

This clone was picked up a small number of times. The rearrangement uses TRBV18 and TRBJ1-1; D remains ambiguous. Looked up from germline, CDR1 is KGHSH and CDR2 is LQKENI. The CDR3 runs to 14 residues. V was clipped by 3 bases and J by 1 base, with 9 bases between them. The CDR3 is CASSPSSANTEAFF. CDR3 coding DNA: TGTGCCAGCTCACCGAGCAGCGCGAACACTGAAGCTTTCTTT.

CDR3 in amino acids: CATSRTRDGGSYNEQFF. CDR3 DNA sequence: TGTGCCACCAGTAGAACCCGAGACGGAGGCTCCTACAATGAGCAGTTCTTC. The chain couples TRBV24-1 to TRBJ2-1; maybe TRBD2 (5 bases). V gave up 6 bases and J gave up 0 bases, with 17 bases separating them. Germline-derived CDR1 and CDR2 are KGHDR and SFDVKD. CDR3 size: 17 residues.

This chain links TRBV19 with TRBJ1-2; 9 nucleotides match TRBD1. In germline, CDR1 is LNHDA, CDR2 SQIVND (reference sequence). This CDR3 is built from 14 residues. V shed 4 bases, J shed 3 bases, and the junction held 3 bases outside the gene matches. CDR3 bases: TGTGCCAGTAGTAGACAGGGGGAGGACTATGGCTACACCTTC. Its protein product is CASSRQGEDYGYTF.

The chain has TRBV4-1 and TRBJ1-4; tentatively, D is TRBD1 (6 bases). V was pared by 6 bases and J by 0 bases, with 14 bases between. This CDR3 comprises 16 residues. Germline assignment: CDR1 MGHRA and CDR2 YSYEKL. CDR3 protein: CASSQTGTTTNEKLFF. CDR3 bases: TGCGCCAGCAGTCAAACCGGGACAACAACTAATGAAAAACTGTTTTTT.

V and J are TRBV24-1 and TRBJ2-2; TRBD2 matches at 9 bases. Trimming cost V 4 bases and J 7 bases; bases outside gene matches: 6. CDR3 length equals 15 residues. The germline CDR1 and CDR2 sequences are KGHDR and SFDVKD. The CDR3 reads CATSEAGTSIGELFF. In DNA form, the CDR3 reads TGTGCCACCAGTGAGGCGGGGACTAGCATCGGGGAGCTGTTTTTT.

This chain joins TRBV6-5 and TRBJ1-1; 9 bases line up with TRBD1. The CDR3 covers 15 residues. The germline CDR1 and CDR2 sequences are MNHEY and SVGAGI. V gave up 5 bases and J gave up 1 base; unmatched junction bases: 5. DNA for the CDR3: TGTGCCAGCAGTATTCGGACAGGGGCGAACACTGAAGCTTTCTTT. It codes for CASSIRTGANTEAFF.

This chain links TRBV15 with TRBJ1-5; 7 bases match TRBD1. The germline V gene has CDR1 LNHNV and CDR2 YYDKDF (reference sequence). V dropped 0 bases and J dropped 1; count of bases not matched to a gene: 6. The CDR3 is 17 amino acids. The chain's CDR3 is CATSRDLGQASNQPQHF. DNA for the CDR3: TGTGCCACCAGCAGAGATCTTGGACAGGCCAGCAATCAGCCCCAGCATTTT.

V and J are TRBV10-2 and TRBJ2-1; 12 bases map to TRBD2. The CDR3 runs 15 residues. Germline lookup yields CDR1 WSHSY and CDR2 SAAADI. The V segment lost 6 bases and the J segment 6 bases; nucleotides outside the gene matches: 6. The CDR3 sequence is CASSTSGRRINEQFF. The CDR3 nucleotides read TGCGCCAGCAGCACTAGCGGGAGGAGGATCAATGAGCAGTTCTTC.

The rearrangement uses TRBV6-5 and TRBJ2-2, with D perhaps TRBD1 (6 bases). This CDR3 is 14 amino acids long. Trimming took off 6 bases at V and 2 bases at J, with 10 bases between the two ends. Germline V gene sequence: CDR1 MNHEY, CDR2 SVGAGI. This CDR3 reads CASRQDSNTGELFF. CDR3 coding DNA: TGTGCCAGCAGACAGGACAGCAACACCGGGGAGCTGTTTTTT.

J is TRBJ1-2 and V is TRBV5-6; possible D gene TRBD1, 6 bases. Germline CDR1 and CDR2: SGHDT and YYEEEE. There are 14 residues in the CDR3. Trimming stripped 4 bases from V and 3 bases from J, with 13 bases between. CDR3 nucleotide sequence: TGTGCCAGCAGCCCACAGGGATTTCACTATGGCTACACCTTC. The encoded protein is CASSPQGFHYGYTF.

This clone came up once. The chain recombines TRBV18 with TRBJ1-2, with TRBD1 matching 7 bases. This CDR3 has 20 residues. V shed 3 bases, J shed 4 bases, and the junction held 23 bases outside the gene matches. Per the germline V gene, CDR1 is KGHSH and CDR2 is LQKENI. The CDR3 coding sequence is TGTGCCAGCTCACCTAATCCCCAGGGGGTTAAAACCCCTCTAGGCTATGGCTACACCTTC. Translating gives CASSPNPQGVKTPLGYGYTF.

As regards this clone: The same CDR3 is also encoded by other DNA sequences in this sample. V usage is TRBV9 and J usage is TRBJ1-2, with 7 bases aligning to TRBD1. The junction had 3 bases not matched to a gene; V was cut back by 3 bases and J by 4 bases. CDR1 and CDR2 (germline): SGDLS, YYNGEE. This CDR3 is 13 amino acids long. The CDR3 coding sequence is TGTGCCAGCAGCGCCGGGACAGTCTATGGCTACACCTTC. It codes for CASSAGTVYGYTF.

The V call is TRBV11-2, the J call TRBJ2-3; 7 bases match TRBD2. Per the germline V gene, CDR1 is SGHAT and CDR2 is FQNNGV. V dropped 3 bases and J dropped 2; count of bases not matched to a gene: 5. This CDR3 region has 15 residues. In DNA, the CDR3 is TGTGCCAGCAGCTTGAGGGGAGGGGTCACAGATACGCAGTATTTT. Residues: CASSLRGGVTDTQYF.